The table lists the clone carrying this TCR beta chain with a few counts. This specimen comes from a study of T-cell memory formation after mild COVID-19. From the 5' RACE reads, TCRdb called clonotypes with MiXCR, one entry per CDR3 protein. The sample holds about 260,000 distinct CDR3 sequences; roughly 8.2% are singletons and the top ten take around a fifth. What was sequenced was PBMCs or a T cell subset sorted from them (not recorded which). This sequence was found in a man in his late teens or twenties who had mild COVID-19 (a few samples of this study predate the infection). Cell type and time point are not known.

The CDR3 coding sequence is TGTGCCAGCAGTCCCCGCCTGGGTGGAGAACAGCCCCAGCATTTT. Residues: CASSPRLGGEQPQHF. V gene TRBV12-3 or TRBV12-4 combines with J gene TRBJ1-5, with D unclear. Deletions cut 5 bases from V and 7 bases from J, with 18 bases between. The CDR3 totals 15 residues.